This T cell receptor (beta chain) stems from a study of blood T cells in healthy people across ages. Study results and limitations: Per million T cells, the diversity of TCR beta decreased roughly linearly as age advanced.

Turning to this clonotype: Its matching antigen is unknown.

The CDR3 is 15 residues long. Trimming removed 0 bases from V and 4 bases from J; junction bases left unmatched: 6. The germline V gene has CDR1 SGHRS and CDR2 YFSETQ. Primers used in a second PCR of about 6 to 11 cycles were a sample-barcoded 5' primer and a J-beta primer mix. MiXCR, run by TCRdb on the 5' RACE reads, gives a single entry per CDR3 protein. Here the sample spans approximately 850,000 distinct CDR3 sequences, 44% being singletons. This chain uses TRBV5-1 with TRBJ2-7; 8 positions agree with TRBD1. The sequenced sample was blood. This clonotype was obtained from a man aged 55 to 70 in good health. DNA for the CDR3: TGCGCCAGCAGCTTGGGGGGTGGGACAGGATACGAGCAGTACTTC. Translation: CASSLGGGTGYEQYF.